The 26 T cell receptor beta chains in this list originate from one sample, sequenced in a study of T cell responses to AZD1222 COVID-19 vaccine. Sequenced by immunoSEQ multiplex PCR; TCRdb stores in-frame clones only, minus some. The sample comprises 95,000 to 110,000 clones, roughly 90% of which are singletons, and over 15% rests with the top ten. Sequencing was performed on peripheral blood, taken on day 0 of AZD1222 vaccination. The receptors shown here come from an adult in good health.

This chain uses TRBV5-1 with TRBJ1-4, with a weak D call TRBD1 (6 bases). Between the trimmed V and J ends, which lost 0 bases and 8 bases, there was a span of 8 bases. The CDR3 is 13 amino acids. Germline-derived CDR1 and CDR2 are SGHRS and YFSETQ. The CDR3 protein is CASSLGTGEKLFF. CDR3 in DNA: TGCGCCAGCAGCTTGGGAACAGGGGAAAAACTGTTTTTT.

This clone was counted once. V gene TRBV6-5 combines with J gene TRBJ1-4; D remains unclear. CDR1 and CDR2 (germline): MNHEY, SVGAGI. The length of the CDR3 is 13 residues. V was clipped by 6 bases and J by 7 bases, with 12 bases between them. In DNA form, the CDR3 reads TGTGCCAGCAGCCCGGGCAATACTGAAAAACTGTTTTTT. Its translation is CASSPGNTEKLFF.

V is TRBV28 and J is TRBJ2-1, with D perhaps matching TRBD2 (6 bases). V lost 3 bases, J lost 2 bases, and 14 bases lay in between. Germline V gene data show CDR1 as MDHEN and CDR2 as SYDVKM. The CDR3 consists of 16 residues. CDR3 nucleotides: TGTGCCAGCAGTTTTGGGCGCGGGGCCGCCTACAATGAGCAGTTCTTC. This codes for CASSFGRGAAYNEQFF.

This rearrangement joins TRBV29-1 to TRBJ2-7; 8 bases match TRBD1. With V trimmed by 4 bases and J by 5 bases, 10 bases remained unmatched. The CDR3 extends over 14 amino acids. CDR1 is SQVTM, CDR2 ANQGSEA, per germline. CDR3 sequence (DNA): TGCAGCGTTGCGGACAGGGTTGGAATCGACGAGCAGTACTTC. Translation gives CSVADRVGIDEQYF.

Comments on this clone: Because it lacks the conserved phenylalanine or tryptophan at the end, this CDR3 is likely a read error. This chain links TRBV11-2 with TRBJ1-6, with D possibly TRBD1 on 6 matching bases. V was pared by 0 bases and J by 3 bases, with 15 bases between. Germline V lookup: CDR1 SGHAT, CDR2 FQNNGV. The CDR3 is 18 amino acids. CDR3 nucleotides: TGTGCCAGCAGCTTAGATCGCGACAGGTCGCACTATAATTCACCCCTCCACCTT. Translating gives CASSLDRDRSHYNSPLHL.

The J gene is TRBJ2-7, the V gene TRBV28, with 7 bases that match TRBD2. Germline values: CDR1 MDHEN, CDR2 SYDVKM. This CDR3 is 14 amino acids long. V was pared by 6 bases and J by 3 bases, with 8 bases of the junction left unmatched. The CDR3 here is CASSQFSGGYEQYF. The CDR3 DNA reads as TGTGCCAGCAGCCAATTCTCGGGGGGCTACGAGCAGTACTTC.

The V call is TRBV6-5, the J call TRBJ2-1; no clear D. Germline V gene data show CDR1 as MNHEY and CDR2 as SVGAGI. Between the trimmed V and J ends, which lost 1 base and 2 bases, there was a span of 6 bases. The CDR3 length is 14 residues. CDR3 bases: TGTGCCAGCAGTTACTTTGACACCTACAATGAGCAGTTCTTC. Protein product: CASSYFDTYNEQFF.

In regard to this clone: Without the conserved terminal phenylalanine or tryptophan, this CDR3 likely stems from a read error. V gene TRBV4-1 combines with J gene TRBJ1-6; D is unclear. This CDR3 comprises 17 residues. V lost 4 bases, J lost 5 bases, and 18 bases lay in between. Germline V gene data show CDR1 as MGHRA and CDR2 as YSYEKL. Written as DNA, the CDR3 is TGCGCCAGCAGCCCCTCGACAACTCGTAGCCATAATTCACCCCTCCACCTT. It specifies CASSPSTTRSHNSPLHL.

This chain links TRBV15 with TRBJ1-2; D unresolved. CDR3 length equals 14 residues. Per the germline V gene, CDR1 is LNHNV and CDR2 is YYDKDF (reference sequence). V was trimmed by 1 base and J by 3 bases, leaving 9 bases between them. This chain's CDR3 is CATSRVRDHYGYTF. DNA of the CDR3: TGTGCCACCAGCAGAGTGAGGGATCACTATGGCTACACCTTC.

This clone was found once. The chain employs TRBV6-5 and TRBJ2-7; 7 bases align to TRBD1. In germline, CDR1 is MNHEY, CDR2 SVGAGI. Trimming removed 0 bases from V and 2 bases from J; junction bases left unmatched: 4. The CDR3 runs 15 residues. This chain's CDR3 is CASSYSGTVAYEQYF. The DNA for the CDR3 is TGTGCCAGCAGTTACTCGGGGACAGTCGCCTACGAGCAGTACTTC.

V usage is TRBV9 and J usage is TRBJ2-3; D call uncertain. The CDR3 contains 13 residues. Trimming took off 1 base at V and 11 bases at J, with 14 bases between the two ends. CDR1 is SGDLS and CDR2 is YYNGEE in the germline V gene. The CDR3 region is CASSVYPLQQQYF. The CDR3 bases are TGTGCCAGCAGCGTATATCCCTTACAGCAGCAGTATTTT.

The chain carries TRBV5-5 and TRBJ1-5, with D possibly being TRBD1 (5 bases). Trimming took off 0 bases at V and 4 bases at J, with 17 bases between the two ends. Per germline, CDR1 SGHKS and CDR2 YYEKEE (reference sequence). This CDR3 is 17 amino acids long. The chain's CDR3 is CASSLGGWQGSNQPQHF. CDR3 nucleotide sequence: TGTGCCAGCAGCTTGGGCGGGTGGCAGGGTAGTAATCAGCCCCAGCATTTT.

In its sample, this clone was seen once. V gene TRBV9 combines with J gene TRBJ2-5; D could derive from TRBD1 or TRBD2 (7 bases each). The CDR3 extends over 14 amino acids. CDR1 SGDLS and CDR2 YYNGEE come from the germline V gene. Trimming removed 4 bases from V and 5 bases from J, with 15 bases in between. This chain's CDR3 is CASSPGGGGETQYF. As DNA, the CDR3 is TGTGCCAGCAGCCCCGGGGGAGGGGGCGAGACCCAGTACTTC.

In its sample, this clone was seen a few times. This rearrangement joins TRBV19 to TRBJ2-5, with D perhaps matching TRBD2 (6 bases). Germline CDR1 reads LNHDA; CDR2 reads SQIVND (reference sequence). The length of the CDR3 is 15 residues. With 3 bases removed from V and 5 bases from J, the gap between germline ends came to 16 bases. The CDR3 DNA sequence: TGTGCCAGTAGTATCGGAGGGAGTGATGGGGAGACCCAGTACTTC. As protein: CASSIGGSDGETQYF.

CDR3 in amino acids: CASSLVEGRGNTEAFF. DNA for the CDR3: TGCGCCAGCAGCTTGGTAGAGGGCCGAGGGAACACTGAAGCTTTCTTT. The chain joins TRBV5-1 to TRBJ1-1; the D is unclear. The CDR3 length is 16 residues. Germline CDR1 SGHRS, CDR2 YFSETQ. V was trimmed by 0 bases and J by 1 base, leaving 13 bases between them. The full variable domain, its missing parts supplied by reference TRBV5-1 and TRBJ1-1, is KAGVTQTPRYLIKTRGQQVTLSCSPISGHRSVSWYQQTPGQGLQFLFEYFSETQRNKGNFPGRFSGRQFSNSRSEMNVSTLELGDSALYLCASSLVEGRGNTEAFFGQGTRLTVV.

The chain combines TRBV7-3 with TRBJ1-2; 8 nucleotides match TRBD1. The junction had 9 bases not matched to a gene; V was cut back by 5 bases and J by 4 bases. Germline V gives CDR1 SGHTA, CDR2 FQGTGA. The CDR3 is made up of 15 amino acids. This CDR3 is CASSTGQGGAYGYTF. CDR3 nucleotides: TGTGCCAGCAGCACAGGACAGGGAGGCGCCTATGGCTACACCTTC.

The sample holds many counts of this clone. CDR3 loop: CASSLAEGGRVKNIQYF. DNA of the CDR3: TGCGCCAGCAGCTTGGCCGAGGGGGGCCGGGTCAAAAACATTCAGTACTTC. This chain joins TRBV5-1 and TRBJ2-4, with D possibly called TRBD1 or TRBD2 (6 bases each). The CDR3 runs 17 residues. Per the germline V gene, CDR1 is SGHRS and CDR2 is YFSETQ. Between the trimmed V and J ends, which lost 0 bases and 3 bases, there was a span of 16 bases.

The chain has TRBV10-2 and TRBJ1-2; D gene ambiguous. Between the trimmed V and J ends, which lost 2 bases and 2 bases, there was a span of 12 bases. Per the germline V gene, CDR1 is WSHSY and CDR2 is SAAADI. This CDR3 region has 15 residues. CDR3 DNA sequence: TGCGCCAGCAGTGAGGGACTTCCGCCAAACTATGGCTACACCTTC. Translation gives CASSEGLPPNYGYTF.

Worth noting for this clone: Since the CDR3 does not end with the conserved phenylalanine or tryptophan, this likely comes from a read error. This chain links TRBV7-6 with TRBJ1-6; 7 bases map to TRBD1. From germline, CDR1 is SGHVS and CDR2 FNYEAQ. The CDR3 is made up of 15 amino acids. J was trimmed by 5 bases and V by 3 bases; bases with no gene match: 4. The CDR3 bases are TGTGCCAGCAGCTTGAGGGACAGCCATAATTCACCCCTCCACCTT. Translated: CASSLRDSHNSPLHL.

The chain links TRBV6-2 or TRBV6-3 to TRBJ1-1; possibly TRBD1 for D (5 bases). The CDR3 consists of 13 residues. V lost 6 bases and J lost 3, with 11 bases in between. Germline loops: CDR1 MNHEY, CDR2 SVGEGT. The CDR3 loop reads CASSQGPHTEAFF. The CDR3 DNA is TGTGCCAGCAGCCAGGGTCCCCACACTGAAGCTTTCTTT.

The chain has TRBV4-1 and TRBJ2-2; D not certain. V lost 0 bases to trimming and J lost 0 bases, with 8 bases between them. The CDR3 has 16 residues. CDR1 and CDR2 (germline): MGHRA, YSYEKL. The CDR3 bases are TGCGCCAGCAGCCAAGAGGTGGGGACGAACACCGGGGAGCTGTTTTTT. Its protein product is CASSQEVGTNTGELFF.

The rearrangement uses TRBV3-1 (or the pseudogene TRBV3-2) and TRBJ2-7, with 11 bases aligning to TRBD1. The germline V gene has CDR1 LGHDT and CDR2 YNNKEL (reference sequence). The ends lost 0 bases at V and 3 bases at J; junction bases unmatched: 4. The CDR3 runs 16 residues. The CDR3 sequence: CASSQESGTGGYEQYF. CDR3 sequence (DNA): TGTGCCAGCAGCCAAGAATCCGGGACAGGGGGCTACGAGCAGTACTTC.

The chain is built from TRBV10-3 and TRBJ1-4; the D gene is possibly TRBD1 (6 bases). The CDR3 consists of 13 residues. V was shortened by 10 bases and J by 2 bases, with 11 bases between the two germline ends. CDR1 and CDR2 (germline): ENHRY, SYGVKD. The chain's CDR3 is CATRDRTNEKLFF. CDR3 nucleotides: TGTGCCACTCGAGACAGGACTAATGAAAAACTGTTTTTT.

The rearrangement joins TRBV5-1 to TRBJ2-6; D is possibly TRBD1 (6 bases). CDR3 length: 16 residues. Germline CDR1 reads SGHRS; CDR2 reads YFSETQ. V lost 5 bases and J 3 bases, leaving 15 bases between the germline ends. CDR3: CASRNRAPGGANVLTF. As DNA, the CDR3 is TGCGCCAGCAGGAACAGGGCGCCAGGTGGGGCCAACGTCCTGACTTTC.

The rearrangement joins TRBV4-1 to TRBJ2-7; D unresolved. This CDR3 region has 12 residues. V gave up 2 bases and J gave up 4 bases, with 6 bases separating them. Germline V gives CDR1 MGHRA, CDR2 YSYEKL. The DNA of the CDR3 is TGCGCCAGCAGCCAATCGGGTTACGAGCAGTACTTC. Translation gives CASSQSGYEQYF.

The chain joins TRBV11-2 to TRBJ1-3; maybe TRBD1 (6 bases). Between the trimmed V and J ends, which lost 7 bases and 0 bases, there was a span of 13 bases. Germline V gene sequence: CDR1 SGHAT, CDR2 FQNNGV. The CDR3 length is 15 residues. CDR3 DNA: TGTGCCAGCACCCGGACAGTCAACTCTGGAAACACCATATATTTT. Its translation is CASTRTVNSGNTIYF.